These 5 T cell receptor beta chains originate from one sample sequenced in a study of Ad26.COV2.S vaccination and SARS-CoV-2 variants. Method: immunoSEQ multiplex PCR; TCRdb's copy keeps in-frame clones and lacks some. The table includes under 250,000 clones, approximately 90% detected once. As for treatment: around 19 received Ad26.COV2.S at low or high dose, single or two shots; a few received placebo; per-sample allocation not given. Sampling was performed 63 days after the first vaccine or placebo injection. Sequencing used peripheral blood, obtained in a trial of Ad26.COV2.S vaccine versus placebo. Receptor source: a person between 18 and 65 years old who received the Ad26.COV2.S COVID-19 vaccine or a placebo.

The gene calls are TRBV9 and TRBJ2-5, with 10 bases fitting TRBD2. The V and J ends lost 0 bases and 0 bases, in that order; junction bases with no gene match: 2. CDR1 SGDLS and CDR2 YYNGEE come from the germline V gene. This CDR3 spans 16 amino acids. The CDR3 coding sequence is TGTGCCAGCAGCGTAGGGCTAGCGGGAGACCAAGAGACCCAGTACTTC. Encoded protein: CASSVGLAGDQETQYF.

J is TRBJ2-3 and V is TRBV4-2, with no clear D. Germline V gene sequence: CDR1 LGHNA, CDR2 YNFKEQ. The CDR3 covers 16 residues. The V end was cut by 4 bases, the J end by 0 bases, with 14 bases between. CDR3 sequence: CASSRQVVGSTDTQYF. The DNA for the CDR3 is TGTGCCAGCAGCCGCCAGGTGGTGGGTAGCACAGATACGCAGTATTTT.

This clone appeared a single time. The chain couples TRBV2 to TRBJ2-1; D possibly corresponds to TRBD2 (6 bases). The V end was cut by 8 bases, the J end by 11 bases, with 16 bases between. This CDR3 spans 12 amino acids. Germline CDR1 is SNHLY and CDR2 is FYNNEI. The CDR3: CASGTGEHKQFF. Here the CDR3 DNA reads TGTGCCAGCGGGACGGGGGAACATAAGCAGTTCTTC. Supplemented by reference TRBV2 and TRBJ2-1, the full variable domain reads EPEVTQTPSHQVTQMGQEVILRCVPISNHLYFYWYRQILGQKVEFLVSFYNNEISEKSEIFDDQFSVERPDGSNFTLKIRSTKLEDSAMYFCASGTGEHKQFFGPGTRLTVL.

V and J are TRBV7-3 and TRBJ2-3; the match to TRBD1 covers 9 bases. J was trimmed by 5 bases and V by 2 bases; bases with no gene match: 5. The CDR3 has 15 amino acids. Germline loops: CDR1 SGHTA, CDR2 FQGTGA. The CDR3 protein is CASSLPGTGKDTQYF. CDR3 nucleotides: TGTGCCAGCAGCTTACCCGGGACAGGGAAAGATACGCAGTATTTT.

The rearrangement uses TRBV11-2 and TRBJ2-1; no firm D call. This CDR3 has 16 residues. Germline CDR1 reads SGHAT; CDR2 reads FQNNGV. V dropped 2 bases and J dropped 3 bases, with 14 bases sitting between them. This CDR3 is CASSLFIGEGYNEQFF. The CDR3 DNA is TGTGCCAGCAGCTTATTCATTGGGGAAGGCTACAATGAGCAGTTCTTC. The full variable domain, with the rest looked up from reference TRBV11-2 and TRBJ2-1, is EAGVAQSPRYKIIEKRQSVAFWCNPISGHATLYWYQQILGQGPKLLIQFQNNGVVDDSQLPKDRFSAERLKGVDSTLKIQPAKLEDSAVYLCASSLFIGEGYNEQFFGPGTRLTVL.